The clone carrying this TCR beta chain was seen a handful of times. Its antigen remains unidentified. The CDR3 contains 10 residues. Trimming cost V 4 bases and J 8 bases, with 6 bases left between them. CDR1 and CDR2 from the germline V gene are SQVTM and ANQGSEA. During the collection period, no donor immune events like infections were recorded. This sample is part of a study of identifying expanded T cells in peripheral blood. The protocol was immunoSEQ multiplex PCR, while the TCRdb copy is restricted to in-frame clones and leaves out a portion. The table has tens of thousands of clones, less than 85% seen once. Findings and limits, study-wide: Technical replicates showed about 1.1 changed clones; two weeks 15 to 20; four weeks 19. Across healthy donors, higher total template counts meant significantly greater roughly two-week count variance.

The clonotype was recovered from a person between 18 and 75 years old in good health. The rearrangement joins TRBV29-1 to TRBJ2-1; no clear D gene. Material for sequencing was blood. Here the CDR3 DNA reads TGCAGCGTTGGGGGATATGAGCAGTTCTTC. Amino acid sequence: CSVGGYEQFF.